This T cell receptor (beta chain) was identified in a study of vaccination and CD4 T cells after COVID-19. Noted treatment: roughly 10-day PBMC culture with coronavirus spike peptide pools or control peptides (ViraFEST assay). PBMCs, plated at a few million per well, were grown in the presence of roughly 9.2 IU/ml IL-2 and 10 ug/ml peptide pools. Negative selection purified CD4+ T cells after about ten days of culture. V was clipped by 2 bases and J by 3 bases, with 7 bases between them. The germline V gene has CDR1 DFQATT and CDR2 SNEGSKA (reference sequence). The CDR3 contains 13 residues. Cultured CD4+ T cell DNA underwent sequencing with the Oncomine TCR Beta short-read assay. TCRdb used MiXCR to reprocess the PCR reads, holding one entry per CDR3 protein. The sample holds 20,000 or so distinct CDR3 sequences; about 50% are singletons and the top ten take about a tenth. Overall study results and limits: Spike mono-reactivity applied to 304 of 307 vaccine-specific clones detected in convalescent patients. SARS-CoV-2-reactive clonotype medians increased from around 19 to 38, not significantly.

As for this clonotype: Its cognate antigen is unknown.

The receptor's source is a human donor who had recovered from COVID-19. V usage is TRBV20-1 and J usage is TRBJ1-4; D gene uncertain. The source material was CD4+ T cells from blood, cultured in vitro, sampled after SARS-CoV-2 vaccination. In DNA, the CDR3 is TGCAGTGCTAGAAAAACAGCTAATGAAAAACTGTTTTTT. It is translated as CSARKTANEKLFF.